These 23 T cell receptor beta chains were sequenced from one sample in a study of T-cell memory formation after mild COVID-19. TCRdb fed the 5' RACE reads into MiXCR, producing one record per CDR3 protein. Of some 130,000 distinct CDR3 sequences in the sample, about 5.9% were seen once. The sequenced sample was PBMCs or a T cell subset sorted from them (not recorded which). The receptors derive from an adult woman who had mild COVID-19 (a few samples of this study predate the infection). Cell type and time point are not known.

This CDR3 reads CASKKLNTGELFF. The CDR3 region has the DNA TGTGCCAGCAAAAAGTTGAACACCGGGGAGCTGTTTTTT. The chain uses TRBV12-3 or TRBV12-4 and TRBJ2-2; D is uncertain. V was clipped by 7 bases and J by 1 base, with 7 bases between them. This CDR3 region has 13 residues.

This clonotype has ten or more counts. The chain couples TRBV5-1 to TRBJ2-7; the D gene is possibly TRBD1 (6 bases). Per germline, CDR1 SGHRS and CDR2 YFSETQ. The germline V and J ends were trimmed by 1 base and 7 bases, with 9 bases remaining between them. The CDR3 has 12 residues. This chain's CDR3 is CASSLTRGEQYF. The CDR3 nucleotides are TGCGCCAGCAGCTTGACCAGGGGAGAGCAGTACTTC.

The sample holds a few counts of this clonotype. The CDR3 sequence is CASSQDRAGGYGYTF. In DNA form, the CDR3 reads TGTGCCAGCAGCCAAGATCGGGCAGGTGGATATGGCTACACCTTC. The chain uses TRBV3-1 and TRBJ1-2, with D hard to call. The V gene's germline CDR1 is LGHDT and CDR2 YNNKEL (reference sequence). V was cut by 0 bases and J by 5 bases, with 13 bases left in between. The CDR3 sequence is 15 residues long.

This clonotype was observed many times. This rearrangement joins TRBV5-1 to TRBJ1-1; 7 bases match TRBD1. The CDR3 extends over 13 amino acids. CDR1 and CDR2 (germline): SGHRS, YFSETQ. V shed 4 bases, J shed 4 bases, and the junction held 4 bases outside the gene matches. CDR3 amino acids: CASSQQGITEAFF. The CDR3 nucleotides are TGCGCCAGCAGCCAACAGGGGATCACTGAAGCTTTCTTT.

This clonotype occurred many times. The genes are TRBV6-5 and TRBJ1-1; D might be TRBD1 (6 bases). The CDR3 loop spans 15 amino acids. CDR1 MNHEY and CDR2 SVGAGI come from the germline V gene. V gave up 0 bases and J gave up 1 base, with 9 bases separating them. The CDR3 nucleotides are TGTGCCAGCAGTTACTCAACAGGGCCGAACACTGAAGCTTTCTTT. This codes for CASSYSTGPNTEAFF.

The gene calls are TRBV10-3 and TRBJ1-1; no definite D call. The V and J ends lost 6 bases and 4 bases respectively, with 9 bases between them. The CDR3 runs 12 residues. Germline V gene sequence: CDR1 ENHRY, CDR2 SYGVKD. CDR3 residues: CAISLQGTEAFF. The CDR3, as DNA: TGTGCCATCAGCTTACAAGGCACTGAAGCTTTCTTT.

Ten or more counts support this clonotype. The gene calls are TRBV6-5 and TRBJ1-1, with 7 bases aligning to TRBD1. CDR1 MNHEY and CDR2 SVGAGI come from the germline V gene. CDR3 length: 17 residues. Unmatched junction bases numbered 19, after V lost 6 bases and J lost 6 bases. As DNA, the CDR3 is TGTGCCAGCAGCAACGGGGCAGGGGGTCGGAGTAACGCTGAAGCTTTCTTT. It is translated as CASSNGAGGRSNAEAFF.

V usage is TRBV6-2 or TRBV6-3 and J usage is TRBJ1-1; no reliable D call. Trimming removed 7 bases from V and 0 bases from J, with 12 bases in between. Germline CDR1 reads MNHEY; CDR2 reads SVGEGT. The CDR3 runs 14 residues. This CDR3 is CASKQTVLNTEAFF. In nucleotides, the CDR3 is TGTGCCAGCAAACAAACAGTGCTGAACACTGAAGCTTTCTTT.

This clonotype has at least ten counts. This chain connects TRBV14 to TRBJ1-2; 7 bases fit TRBD1. CDR1 and CDR2 (germline): SGHDN, FVKESK. The CDR3 has 13 residues. The V and J ends lost 3 bases and 8 bases, in that order; junction bases with no gene match: 6. CDR3 residues: CASSHARGHGYTF. CDR3 nucleotide sequence: TGTGCCAGCAGCCATGCGAGGGGGCACGGCTACACCTTC. The variable domain in full, with the rest retrieved from reference TRBV14 and TRBJ1-2, is EAGVTQFPSHSVIEKGQTVTLRCDPISGHDNLYWYRRVMGKEIKFLLHFVKESKQDESGMPNNRFLAERTGGTYSTLKVQPAELEDSGVYFCASSHARGHGYTFGSGTRLTVV.

This clonotype was counted between two and nine times. This chain uses TRBV10-3 with TRBJ1-1; tentative D call: TRBD1 (5 bases). The CDR3 totals 15 residues. Germline lookup yields CDR1 ENHRY and CDR2 SYGVKD. V gave up 5 bases and J gave up 1 base, with 14 bases separating them. CDR3 protein: CAISPGGLSNTEAFF. Written as DNA, the CDR3 is TGTGCCATCAGTCCCGGGGGGTTATCGAACACTGAAGCTTTCTTT.

This clonotype has a count of ten or more. The chain uses TRBV4-3 and TRBJ2-1; 14 positions agree with TRBD2. V dropped 1 base and J dropped 8; count of bases not matched to a gene: 4. This CDR3 has 16 amino acids. Germline V lookup: CDR1 LGHNA, CDR2 YSLEER. As DNA, the CDR3 is TGCGCCAGCAGCCAAGCGGGACTAGCGGGAGCCTATGAGCAGTTCTTC. Encoded protein: CASSQAGLAGAYEQFF.

As concerns this clonotype: This may be a read error, as it is one base from a much larger clone. The rearrangement uses TRBV20-1 and TRBJ1-6, with a weak D call TRBD1 (5 bases). This CDR3 is built from 15 residues. Germline assignment: CDR1 DFQATT and CDR2 SNEGSKA (reference sequence). CDR3 residues: CSAQPGSSYNSHLHF. In DNA form, the CDR3 reads TGCAGTGCTCAACCAGGGAGCTCCTATAATTCACACCTCCACTTT.

This clonotype was seen a few times. The chain recombines TRBV20-1 with TRBJ1-1, with 10 bases identical to TRBD1. CDR3 length: 13 amino acids. V gave up 4 bases and J gave up 5 bases; unmatched junction bases: 4. The germline CDR1 and CDR2 sequences are DFQATT and SNEGSKA (reference sequence). This chain's CDR3 is CSATGQGQTEAFF. Here the CDR3 DNA reads TGCAGTGCTACGGGACAGGGGCAGACTGAAGCTTTCTTT.

In this sample, this clonotype turned up many times. The rearrangement joins TRBV20-1 to TRBJ1-5, with 8 bases identical to TRBD1. J was trimmed by 6 bases and V by 5 bases; bases with no gene match: 6. This CDR3 spans 13 amino acids. Germline values: CDR1 DFQATT, CDR2 SNEGSKA (reference sequence). DNA for the CDR3: TGCAGTGCTTCGCAGGGGGCGGGTCAGCCCCAGCATTTT. Protein product: CSASQGAGQPQHF.

The J gene is TRBJ2-1, the V gene TRBV29-1; 12 bases map to TRBD2. Trimming at V came to 3 bases and at J to 7 bases, leaving 4 bases not matched to a gene. The CDR3 loop spans 14 amino acids. Germline loops: CDR1 SQVTM, CDR2 ANQGSEA. The CDR3 loop is CSVERLAGANEQFF. In nucleotides, the CDR3 is TGCAGCGTTGAGAGACTAGCGGGAGCTAATGAGCAGTTCTTC.

Notes on this clonotype: Just one base apart from a much larger clone, this may be a read error. The chain links TRBV12-3 or TRBV12-4 to TRBJ2-1; D might be TRBD2 (6 bases). The CDR3 loop spans 15 amino acids. The germline V and J ends were trimmed by 5 bases and 7 bases, with 18 bases remaining between them. This CDR3 reads CASSQIGSGKNEQFF. Written as DNA, the CDR3 is TGTGCCAGCAGTCAAATCGGTAGCGGAAAAAATGAGCAGTTCTTC.

The table lists this clonotype with many counts. The CDR3 bases are TGTGCCGGAAAAAGGAGCATTCGGGACTACGAGCAGTACTTC. Its protein product is CAGKRSIRDYEQYF. The V and J genes are TRBV2 and TRBJ2-7; D might be TRBD2 (5 bases). Germline V gene sequence: CDR1 SNHLY, CDR2 FYNNEI. The CDR3 totals 14 residues. V shed 11 bases and J shed 3 bases, with 20 bases lying between them.

This clonotype was picked up many times. The rearrangement uses TRBV3-1 and TRBJ1-1, with D possibly TRBD1 on 6 matching bases. The CDR3 runs to 13 residues. Trimming stripped 2 bases from V and 6 bases from J, with 10 bases between. Germline V gene data show CDR1 as LGHDT and CDR2 as YNNKEL (reference sequence). The CDR3 here is CASSQLQGSEAFF. CDR3 bases: TGTGCCAGCAGCCAACTTCAGGGGTCTGAAGCTTTCTTT.

This clonotype was recorded a few times. The chain has TRBV18 and TRBJ1-4; D is possibly TRBD1 (5 bases). Trimming took off 4 bases at V and 0 bases at J, with 6 bases between the two ends. This CDR3 comprises 14 residues. From germline, CDR1 is KGHSH and CDR2 LQKENI. Here the CDR3 reads CASSQTATNEKLFF. The CDR3 coding sequence is TGTGCCAGCTCACAGACAGCAACTAATGAAAAACTGTTTTTT. The variable domain in full, with the rest retrieved from reference TRBV18 and TRBJ1-4, is NAGVMQNPRHLVRRRGQEARLRCSPMKGHSHVYWYRQLPEEGLKFMVYLQKENIIDESGMPKERFSAEFPKEGPSILRIQQVVRGDSAAYFCASSQTATNEKLFFGSGTQLSVL.

The chain combines TRBV7-9 with TRBJ2-7, with a weak D call TRBD2 (6 bases). V lost 5 bases and J 2 bases, leaving 10 bases between the germline ends. Looked up from germline, CDR1 is SEHNR and CDR2 is FQNEAQ (reference sequence). The CDR3 spans 13 residues. Here the CDR3 DNA reads TGTGCCAGCAGCCCCGCGGGGCCCTACGAGCAGTACTTC. This translates into CASSPAGPYEQYF.

The V gene is TRBV24-1, the J gene TRBJ2-7, with 9 bases fitting TRBD1. The CDR3 spans 14 residues. J gave up 2 bases and V 7 bases, and 5 bases lay outside the gene matches. Looked up from germline, CDR1 is KGHDR and CDR2 is SFDVKD. DNA of the CDR3: TGTGCCACCAGCCCCGGGACAGGGACCTACGAGCAGTACTTC. It translates to CATSPGTGTYEQYF.

The chain employs TRBV9 and TRBJ2-3, with TRBD2 matching over 9 bases. V shed 0 bases, J shed 2 bases, and the junction held 4 bases outside the gene matches. The CDR3 length is 16 residues. Germline V CDR1 and CDR2: SGDLS, YYNGEE. Written as DNA, the CDR3 is TGTGCCAGCAGCGTAGGCGGGACTAGCATCACAGATACGCAGTATTTT. This sequence encodes CASSVGGTSITDTQYF. Together with reference TRBV9 and TRBJ2-3, the CDR3 gives the full variable domain: DSGVTQTPKHLITATGQRVTLRCSPRSGDLSVYWYQQSLDQGLQFLIQYYNGEERAKGNILERFSAQQFPDLHSELNLSSLELGDSALYFCASSVGGTSITDTQYFGPGTRLTVL.

V usage is TRBV6-5 and J usage is TRBJ2-7, with 8 nucleotides matching TRBD1. Trimming at V came to 4 bases and at J to 3 bases, leaving 8 bases not matched to a gene. The CDR3 runs to 15 residues. The germline V gene encodes CDR1 MNHEY and CDR2 SVGAGI. The CDR3 bases are TGTGCCAGCAGTTCCGTGACAGGGGCCGTCTACGAGCAGTACTTC. Amino acids: CASSSVTGAVYEQYF.